A single sample gave rise to the 5 T cell receptor beta chains below, sequenced in a study of blood T cell repertoires in COVID-19. Sequencing used immunoSEQ multiplex PCR; TCRdb keeps in-frame clones, though not all of them. In the table there are about 380,000 clones, roughly 87% of which are singletons. Sample: PBMCs or T cells enriched from blood (not recorded which). These receptors all stem from a woman under 40 who had recovered from COVID-19.

The CDR3 protein is CASYQRGGPDTQYF. The CDR3 DNA follows: TGTGCCAGCTACCAGCGGGGGGGCCCAGATACGCAGTATTTT. V is TRBV2 and J is TRBJ2-3, with 10 bases lining up with TRBD2. The V and J ends lost 8 bases and 4 bases, in that order; junction bases with no gene match: 6. This CDR3 comprises 14 residues. Germline CDR1 reads SNHLY; CDR2 reads FYNNEI.

This clone was counted once. Other DNA sequences in the sample encode the same CDR3. The chain joins TRBV5-1 to TRBJ2-1; weak D call: TRBD2 (6 bases). Trimming shortened V by 4 bases and J by 4 bases, and 15 bases separated the two germline ends. The CDR3 is made up of 15 amino acids. From germline, CDR1 is SGHRS and CDR2 YFSETQ. The CDR3 spells CASSAGTGGYNEQFF. CDR3 DNA sequence: TGCGCCAGCAGCGCCGGGACTGGTGGTTACAATGAGCAGTTCTTC.

The chain is built from TRBV9 and TRBJ1-2; D is possibly TRBD1 (5 bases). Germline V lookup: CDR1 SGDLS, CDR2 YYNGEE. There are 13 residues in the CDR3. The V end was cut by 6 bases, the J end by 8 bases, with 17 bases between. CDR3 nucleotide sequence: TGTGCCAGCATGCGGGACGAGGGAGGCGGCTACACCTTC. Protein sequence: CASMRDEGGGYTF. The whole variable domain, filled in from reference TRBV9 and TRBJ1-2, reads DSGVTQTPKHLITATGQRVTLRCSPRSGDLSVYWYQQSLDQGLQFLIQYYNGEERAKGNILERFSAQQFPDLHSELNLSSLELGDSALYFCASMRDEGGGYTFGSGTRLTVV.

This rearrangement joins TRBV11-2 to TRBJ2-5; possibly TRBD2 for D (6 bases). This CDR3 comprises 15 residues. Trimming cost V 2 bases and J 7 bases, with 17 bases left between them. Germline-derived CDR1 and CDR2 are SGHAT and FQNNGV. The CDR3 nucleotides are TGTGCCAGCAGCTTAAGGGACTCCTTAGGGGCGACCCAGTACTTC. It translates to CASSLRDSLGATQYF.

The chain employs TRBV28 and TRBJ1-2; TRBD1 might be the D (5 bases). The CDR3 is made up of 15 amino acids. The V and J ends lost 3 bases and 0 bases respectively, with 11 bases between them. Germline V gives CDR1 MDHEN, CDR2 SYDVKM. The CDR3 DNA follows: TGTGCCAGCAGTTTGGGGGGATCGCCTAACTATGGCTACACCTTC. It yields the protein CASSLGGSPNYGYTF.